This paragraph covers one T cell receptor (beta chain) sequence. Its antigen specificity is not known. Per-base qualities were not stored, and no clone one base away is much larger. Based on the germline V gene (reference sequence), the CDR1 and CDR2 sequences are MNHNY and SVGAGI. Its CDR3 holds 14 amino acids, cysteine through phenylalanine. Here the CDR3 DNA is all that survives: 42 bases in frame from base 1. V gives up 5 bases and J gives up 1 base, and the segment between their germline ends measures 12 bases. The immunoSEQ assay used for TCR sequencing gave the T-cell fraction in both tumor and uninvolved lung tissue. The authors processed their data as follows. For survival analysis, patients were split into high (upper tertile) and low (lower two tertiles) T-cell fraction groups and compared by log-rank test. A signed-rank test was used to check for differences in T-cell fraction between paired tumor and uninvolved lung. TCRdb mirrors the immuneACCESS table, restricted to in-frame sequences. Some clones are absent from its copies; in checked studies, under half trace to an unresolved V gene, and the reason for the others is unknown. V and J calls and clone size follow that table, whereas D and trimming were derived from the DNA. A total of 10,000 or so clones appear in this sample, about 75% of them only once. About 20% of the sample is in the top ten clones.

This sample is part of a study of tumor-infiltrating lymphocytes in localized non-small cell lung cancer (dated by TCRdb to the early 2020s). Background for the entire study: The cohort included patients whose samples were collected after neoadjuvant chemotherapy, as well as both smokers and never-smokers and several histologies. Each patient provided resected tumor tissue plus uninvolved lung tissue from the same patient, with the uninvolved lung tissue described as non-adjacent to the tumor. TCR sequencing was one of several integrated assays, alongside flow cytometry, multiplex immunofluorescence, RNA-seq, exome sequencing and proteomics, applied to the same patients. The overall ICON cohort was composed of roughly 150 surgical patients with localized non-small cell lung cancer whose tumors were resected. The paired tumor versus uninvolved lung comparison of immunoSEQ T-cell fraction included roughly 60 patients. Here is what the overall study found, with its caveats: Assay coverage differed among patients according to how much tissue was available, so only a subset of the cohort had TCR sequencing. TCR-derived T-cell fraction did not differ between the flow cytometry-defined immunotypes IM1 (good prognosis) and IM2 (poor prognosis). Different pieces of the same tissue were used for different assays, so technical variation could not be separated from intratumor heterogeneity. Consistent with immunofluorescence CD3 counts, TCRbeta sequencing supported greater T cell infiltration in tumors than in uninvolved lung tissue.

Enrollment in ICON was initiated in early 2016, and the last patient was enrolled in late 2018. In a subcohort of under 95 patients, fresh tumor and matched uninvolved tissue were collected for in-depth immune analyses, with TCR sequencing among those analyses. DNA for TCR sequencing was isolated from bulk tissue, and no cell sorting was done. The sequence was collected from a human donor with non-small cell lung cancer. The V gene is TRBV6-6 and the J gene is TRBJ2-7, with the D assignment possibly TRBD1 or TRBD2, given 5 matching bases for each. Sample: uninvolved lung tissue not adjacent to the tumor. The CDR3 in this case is CASSPLGGSYEQYF. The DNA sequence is TGTGCCAGCAGTCCCCTTGGGGGTTCCTACGAGCAGTACTTC.